This T cell receptor beta chain was documented in a study of blood T cell repertoires in COVID-19. About the research overall: T cells, B-cell-depleted T cells, or PBMCs supplied cDNA or gDNA.

CDR3 length: 15 amino acids. Germline V gene data show CDR1 as KGHSH and CDR2 as LQKENI. Deletions cut 1 base from V and 0 bases from J, with 7 bases between. This table comes from immunoSEQ multiplex PCR, and its TCRdb copy is limited to in-frame clones, with some not included. The sample lists around 190,000 clones, 80% to 90% occurring once. This TCR derives from a man between 65 and 80 years old with active or convalescent COVID-19. The chain has TRBV18 and TRBJ2-1; a weak D match, TRBD1 (6 bases). The sequenced sample consisted of peripheral blood. The CDR3 here is CASSPQGGSYNEQFF. DNA for the CDR3: TGTGCCAGCTCACCACAAGGGGGCTCCTACAATGAGCAGTTCTTC.